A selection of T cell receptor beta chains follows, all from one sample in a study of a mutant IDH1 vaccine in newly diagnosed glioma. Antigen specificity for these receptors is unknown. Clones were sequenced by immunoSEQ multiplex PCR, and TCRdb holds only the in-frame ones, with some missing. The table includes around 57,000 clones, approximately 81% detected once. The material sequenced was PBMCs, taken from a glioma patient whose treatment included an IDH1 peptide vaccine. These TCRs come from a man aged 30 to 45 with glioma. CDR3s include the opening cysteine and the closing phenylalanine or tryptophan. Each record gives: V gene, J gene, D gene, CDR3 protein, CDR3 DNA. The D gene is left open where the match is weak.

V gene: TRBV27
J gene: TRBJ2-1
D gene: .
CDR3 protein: CASRLNNEQFF
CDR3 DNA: TGTGCCAGCAGACTGAACAATGAGCAGTTCTTC

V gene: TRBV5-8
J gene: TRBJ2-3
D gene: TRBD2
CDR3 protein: CASSAGLAVFTDTQYF
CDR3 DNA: TGTGCCAGCAGCGCCGGACTAGCGGTTTTCACAGATACGCAGTATTTT

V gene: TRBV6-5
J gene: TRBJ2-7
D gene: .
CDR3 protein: CASSYSIGARSYEQYF
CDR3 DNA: TGTGCCAGCAGTTACTCAATAGGGGCACGGAGCTACGAGCAGTACTTC

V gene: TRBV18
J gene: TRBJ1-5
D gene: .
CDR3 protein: CASSRNSNQPQHF
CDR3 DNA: TGTGCCAGCTCACGGAATAGCAATCAGCCCCAGCATTTT

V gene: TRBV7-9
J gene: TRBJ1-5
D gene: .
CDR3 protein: CASSSGGGDVGNQPQHF
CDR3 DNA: TGTGCCAGCAGCTCGGGGGGAGGGGATGTTGGCAATCAGCCCCAGCATTTT

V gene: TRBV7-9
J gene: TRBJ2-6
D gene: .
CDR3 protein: CASSLSGIGANVLTF
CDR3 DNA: TGTGCCAGCAGCTTATCAGGGATTGGGGCCAACGTCCTGACTTTC

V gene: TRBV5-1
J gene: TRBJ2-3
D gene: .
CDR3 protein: CASSLYPSFTDTQYF
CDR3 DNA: TGCGCCAGCAGCTTGTATCCCAGCTTCACAGATACGCAGTATTTT

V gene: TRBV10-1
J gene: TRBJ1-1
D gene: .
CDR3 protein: CASSETIGVYTEAFF
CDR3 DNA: TGCGCCAGCAGTGAGACTATCGGGGTTTACACTGAAGCTTTCTTT

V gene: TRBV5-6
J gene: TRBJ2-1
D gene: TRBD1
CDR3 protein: CASSRPGTGDNNEQFF
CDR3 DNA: TGTGCCAGCAGCCGACCCGGGACAGGGGATAACAATGAGCAGTTCTTC

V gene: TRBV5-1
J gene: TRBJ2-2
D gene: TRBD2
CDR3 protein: CASSLTSGGNTGELFF
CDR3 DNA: TGCGCCAGCAGCTTGACTAGCGGGGGAAACACCGGGGAGCTGTTTTTT